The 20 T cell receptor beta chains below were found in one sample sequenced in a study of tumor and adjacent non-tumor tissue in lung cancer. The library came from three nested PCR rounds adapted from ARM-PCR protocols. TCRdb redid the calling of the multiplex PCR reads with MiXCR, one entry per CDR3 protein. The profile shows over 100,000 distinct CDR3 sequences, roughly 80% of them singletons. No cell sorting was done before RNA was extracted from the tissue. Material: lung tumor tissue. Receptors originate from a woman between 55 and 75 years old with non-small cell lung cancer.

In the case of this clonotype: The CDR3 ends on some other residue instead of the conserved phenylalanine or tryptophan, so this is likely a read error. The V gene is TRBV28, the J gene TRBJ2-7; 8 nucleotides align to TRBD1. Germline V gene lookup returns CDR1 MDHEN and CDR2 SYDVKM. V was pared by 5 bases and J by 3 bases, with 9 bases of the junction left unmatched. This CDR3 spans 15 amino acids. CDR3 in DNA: TGTGCCAGCAGTCTGCTCGGACAGGGCAACTACGAGCAGTACTCC. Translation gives CASSLLGQGNYEQYS.

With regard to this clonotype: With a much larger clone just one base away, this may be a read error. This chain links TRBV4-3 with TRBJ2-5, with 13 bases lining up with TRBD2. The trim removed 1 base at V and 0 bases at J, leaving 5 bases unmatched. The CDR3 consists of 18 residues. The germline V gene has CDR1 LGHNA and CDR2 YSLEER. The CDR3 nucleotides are TGCGCCAGCAGCCAAGGACTAGCGGGAGGCCGCGACCAAGAGACCCAGTACTTC. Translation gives CASSQGLAGGRDQETQYF.

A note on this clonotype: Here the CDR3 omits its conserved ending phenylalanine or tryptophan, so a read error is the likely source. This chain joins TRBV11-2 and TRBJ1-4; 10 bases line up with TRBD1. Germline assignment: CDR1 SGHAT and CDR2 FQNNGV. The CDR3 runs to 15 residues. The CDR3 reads CARSLETGGYEKLFL. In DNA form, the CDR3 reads TGTGCCAGGAGCTTAGAGACAGGGGGCTATGAAAAACTGTTTCTT.

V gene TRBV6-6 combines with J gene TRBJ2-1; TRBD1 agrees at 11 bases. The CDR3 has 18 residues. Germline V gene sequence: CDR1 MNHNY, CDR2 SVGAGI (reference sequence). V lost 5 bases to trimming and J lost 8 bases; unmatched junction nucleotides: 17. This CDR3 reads CASSHPPSGTGGSDEQFF. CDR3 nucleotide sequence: TGTGCCAGCAGTCACCCACCCTCCGGGACAGGGGGATCAGATGAGCAGTTCTTC.

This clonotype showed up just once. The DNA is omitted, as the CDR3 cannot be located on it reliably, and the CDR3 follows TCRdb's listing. CDR3 residues: CGSSSSDRTETFF. The gene calls are TRBV28 and TRBJ1-1; the table names TRBD1, a call not compared with the DNA. The CDR3 is 13 amino acids in total, end residues counted. Germline CDR1 reads MDHEN; CDR2 reads SYDVKM.

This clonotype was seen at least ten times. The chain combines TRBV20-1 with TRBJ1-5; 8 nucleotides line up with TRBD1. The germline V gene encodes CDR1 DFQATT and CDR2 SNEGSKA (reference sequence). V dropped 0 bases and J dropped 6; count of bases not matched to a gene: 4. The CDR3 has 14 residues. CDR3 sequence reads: CSAREGQGGQPQHF. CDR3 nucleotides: TGCAGTGCTAGAGAAGGACAGGGCGGTCAGCCCCAGCATTTT.

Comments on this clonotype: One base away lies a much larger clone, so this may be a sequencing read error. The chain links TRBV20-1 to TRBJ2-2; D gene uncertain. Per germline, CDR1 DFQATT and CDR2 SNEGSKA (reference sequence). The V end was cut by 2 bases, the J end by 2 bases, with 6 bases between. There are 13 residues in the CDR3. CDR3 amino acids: CSARYRNTGELFF. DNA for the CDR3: TGCAGTGCTAGATATAGAAACACCGGGGAGCTGTTTTTT.

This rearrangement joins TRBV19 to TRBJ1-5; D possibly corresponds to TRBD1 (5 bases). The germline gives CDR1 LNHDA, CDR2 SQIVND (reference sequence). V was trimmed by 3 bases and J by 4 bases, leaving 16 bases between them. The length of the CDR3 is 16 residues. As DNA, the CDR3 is TGTGCCAGTAGTATTGGGACGGACGGATTTAATCAGCCCCAGCATTTT. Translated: CASSIGTDGFNQPQHF.

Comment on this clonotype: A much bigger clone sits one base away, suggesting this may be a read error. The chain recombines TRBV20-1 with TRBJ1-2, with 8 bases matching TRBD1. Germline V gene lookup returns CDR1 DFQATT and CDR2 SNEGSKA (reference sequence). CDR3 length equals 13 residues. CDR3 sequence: CNAHDRGSYGYTF. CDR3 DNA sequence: TGCAATGCCCACGACAGGGGAAGCTATGGCTACACCTTC.

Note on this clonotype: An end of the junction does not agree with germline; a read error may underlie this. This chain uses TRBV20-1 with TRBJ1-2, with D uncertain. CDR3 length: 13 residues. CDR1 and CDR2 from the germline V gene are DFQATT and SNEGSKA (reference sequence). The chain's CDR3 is CSTEGQRGYGYTF. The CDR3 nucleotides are TGCAGTACTGAGGGTCAGAGAGGGTATGGCTACACTTTC.

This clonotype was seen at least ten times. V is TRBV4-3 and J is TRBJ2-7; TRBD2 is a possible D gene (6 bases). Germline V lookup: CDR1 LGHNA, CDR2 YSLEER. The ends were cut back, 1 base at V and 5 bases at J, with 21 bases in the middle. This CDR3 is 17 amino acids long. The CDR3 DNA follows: TGCGCCAGCAGCCAAGGGGTTGGGGGGAATGGCCGGGACGAGCAGTACTTC. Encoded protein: CASSQGVGGNGRDEQYF.

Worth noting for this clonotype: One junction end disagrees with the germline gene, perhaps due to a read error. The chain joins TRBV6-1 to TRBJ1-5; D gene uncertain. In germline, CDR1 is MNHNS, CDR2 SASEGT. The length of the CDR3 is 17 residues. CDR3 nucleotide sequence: TGTGCCAGCAGTGAGGGTAAGACGGCGGGGTGCAATCAGCCCCAACTTTTT. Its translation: CASSEGKTAGCNQPQLF.

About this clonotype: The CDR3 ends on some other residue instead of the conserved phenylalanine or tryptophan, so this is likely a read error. CDR3 sequence: CASRQLIGGDTQYS. CDR3 nucleotides: TGCGCCAGCAGACAATTAATCGGCGGGGATACGCAGTATTCT. The chain has TRBV4-3 and TRBJ2-3; the D gene is possibly TRBD2 (5 bases). Trimming took 6 bases from V and 6 from J, leaving 16 bases between them. Germline assignment: CDR1 LGHNA and CDR2 YSLEER. The CDR3 covers 14 residues.

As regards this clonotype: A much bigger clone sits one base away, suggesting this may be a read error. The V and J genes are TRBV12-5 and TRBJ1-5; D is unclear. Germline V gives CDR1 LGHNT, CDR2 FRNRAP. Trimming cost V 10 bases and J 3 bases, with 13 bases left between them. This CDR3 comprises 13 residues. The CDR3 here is CATGSLTNQPQHF. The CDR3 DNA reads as TGTGCTACTGGATCCTTAACCAATCAGCCCCAGCATTTT.

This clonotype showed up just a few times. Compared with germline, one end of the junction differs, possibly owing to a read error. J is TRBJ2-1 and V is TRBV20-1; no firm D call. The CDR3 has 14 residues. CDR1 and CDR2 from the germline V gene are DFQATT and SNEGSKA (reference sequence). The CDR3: CRASEGFPGNEQFF. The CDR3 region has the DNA TGCAGAGCTAGTGAAGGGTTTCCTGGGAATGAGCAGTTCTTC.

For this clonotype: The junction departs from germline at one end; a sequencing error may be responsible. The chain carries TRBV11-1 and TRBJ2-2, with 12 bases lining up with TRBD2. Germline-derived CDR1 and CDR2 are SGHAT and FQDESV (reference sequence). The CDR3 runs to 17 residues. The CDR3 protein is CAIRPRLAGESTRELFF. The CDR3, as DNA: TGTGCCATCAGGCCGCGACTAGCGGGAGAATCCACCCGGGAGCTGTTTTTT.

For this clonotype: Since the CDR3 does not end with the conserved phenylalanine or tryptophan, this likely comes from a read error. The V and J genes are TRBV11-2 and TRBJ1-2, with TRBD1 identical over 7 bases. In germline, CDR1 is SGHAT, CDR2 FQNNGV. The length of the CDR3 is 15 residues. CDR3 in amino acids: CAGSLVGDSPHGYTL. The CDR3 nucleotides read TGTGCCGGCAGCTTAGTAGGGGACAGTCCGCATGGCTACACCTTA.

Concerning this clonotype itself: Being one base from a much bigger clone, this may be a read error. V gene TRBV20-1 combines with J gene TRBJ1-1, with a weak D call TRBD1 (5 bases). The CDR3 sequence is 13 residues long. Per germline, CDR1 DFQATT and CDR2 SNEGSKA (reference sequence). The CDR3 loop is CSARATRGAEAIF. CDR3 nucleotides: TGCAGTGCTCGGGCCACCCGGGGCGCTGAAGCTATCTTT.

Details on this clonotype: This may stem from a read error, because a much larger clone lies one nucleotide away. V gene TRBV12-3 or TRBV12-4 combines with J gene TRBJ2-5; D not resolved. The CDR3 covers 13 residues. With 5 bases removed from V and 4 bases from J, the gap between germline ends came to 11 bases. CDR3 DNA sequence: TGTGCCAGCAGTATGACACGGGTAGAGACCCAGTACTTC. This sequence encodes CASSMTRVETQYF.

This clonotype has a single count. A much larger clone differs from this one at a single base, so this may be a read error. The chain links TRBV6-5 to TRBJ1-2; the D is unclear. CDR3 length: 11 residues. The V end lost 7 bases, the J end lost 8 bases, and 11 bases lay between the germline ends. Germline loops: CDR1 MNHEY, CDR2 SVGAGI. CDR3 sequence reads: CASNRPGGYTF. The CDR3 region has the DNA TGTGCCAGCAACCGCCCTGGGGGCTACACCTTC.